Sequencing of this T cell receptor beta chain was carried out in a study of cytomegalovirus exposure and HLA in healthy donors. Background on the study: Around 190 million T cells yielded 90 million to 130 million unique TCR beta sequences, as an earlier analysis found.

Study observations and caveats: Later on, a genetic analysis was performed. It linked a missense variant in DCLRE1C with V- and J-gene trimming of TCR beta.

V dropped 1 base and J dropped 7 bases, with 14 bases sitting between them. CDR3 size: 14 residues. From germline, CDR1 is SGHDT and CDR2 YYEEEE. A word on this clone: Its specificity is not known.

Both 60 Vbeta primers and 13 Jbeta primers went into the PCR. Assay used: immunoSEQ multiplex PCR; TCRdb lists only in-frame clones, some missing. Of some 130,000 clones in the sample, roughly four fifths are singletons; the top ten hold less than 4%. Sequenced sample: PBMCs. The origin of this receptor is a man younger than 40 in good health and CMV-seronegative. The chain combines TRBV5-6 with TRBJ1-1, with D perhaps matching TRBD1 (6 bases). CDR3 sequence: CASSLMQGSNEAFF. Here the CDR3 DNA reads TGTGCCAGCAGCTTGATGCAGGGGAGTAATGAAGCTTTCTTT.